The 15 T cell receptor beta chains presented below share a single source sample, sequenced in a study of shared clonotypes between healthy human individuals. Produced via immunoSEQ multiplex PCR; TCRdb's table is partial and in-frame only. Of 2.5 million or so clones in the sample, over 85% were seen once. Sequenced sample: naive CD4+ T cells sorted from blood. The sample's subset: CD45RA+ positively selected. All receptors come from a man between 18 and 35 years old in good health.

The CDR3 reads CASSLTGQFNEQYF. Here the CDR3 DNA reads TGTGCCAGCAGCCTTACGGGGCAGTTCAACGAGCAGTACTTC. The gene calls are TRBV5-4 and TRBJ2-7; D tentatively reads TRBD1 or TRBD2 (5 bases each). This CDR3 is built from 14 residues. Germline CDR1 reads SGHNT; CDR2 reads YYREEE (reference sequence). The V end was cut by 4 bases, the J end by 5 bases, with 16 bases between.

CDR3 coding DNA: TGTGCCAGTACCCAGGGACAGTCCTCTGGAAACACCATATATTTT. Translated: CASTQGQSSGNTIYF. The chain has TRBV19 and TRBJ1-3; 7 bases match TRBD1. The CDR3 contains 15 residues. V gave up 7 bases and J gave up 0 bases; unmatched junction bases: 6. Germline V lookup: CDR1 LNHDA, CDR2 SQIVND (reference sequence).

This chain connects TRBV4-1 to TRBJ2-7; 9 nucleotides line up with TRBD2. This CDR3 spans 17 amino acids. Trimming removed 4 bases from V and 11 bases from J; junction bases left unmatched: 21. Germline loops: CDR1 MGHRA, CDR2 YSYEKL. This chain's CDR3 is CASSPSGGGVSPHGEYF. CDR3 in DNA: TGCGCCAGCAGCCCCTCAGGCGGGGGGGTGAGCCCCCACGGGGAGTACTTC.

The chain has TRBV10-3 and TRBJ2-3; 10 nucleotides agree with TRBD2. V lost 8 bases, J lost 5 bases, and 7 bases stayed unmatched. This CDR3 has 14 residues. Germline CDR1 and CDR2: ENHRY and SYGVKD. The DNA of the CDR3 is TGTGCCATCCGAAGCGGGGGGGGGAGAGATACGCAGTATTTT. Protein sequence: CAIRSGGGRDTQYF.

V usage is TRBV7-9 and J usage is TRBJ2-5; D possibly corresponds to TRBD2 (5 bases). This CDR3 spans 13 amino acids. The V gene's germline CDR1 is SEHNR and CDR2 FQNEAQ (reference sequence). V lost 5 bases and J lost 6, with 13 bases in between. For the CDR3, the DNA is TGTGCCAGCAGCCCAATAACGGGGAAGACCCAGTACTTC. It yields the protein CASSPITGKTQYF.

This chain uses TRBV28 with TRBJ2-7; the match to TRBD1 covers 9 bases. Losses at the gene ends were 4 bases for V and 3 bases for J; bases not matched to a gene: 10. Germline V gene lookup returns CDR1 MDHEN and CDR2 SYDVKM. The CDR3 length is 16 residues. Written as DNA, the CDR3 is TGTGCCAGCAGTTCCCTCCGGGACAGGGTGGACTACGAGCAGTACTTC. Translation: CASSSLRDRVDYEQYF.

The gene calls are TRBV7-2 and TRBJ2-5, with D possibly being TRBD1 (5 bases). The V and J ends lost 4 bases and 5 bases respectively, with 11 bases between them. CDR1 and CDR2 from the germline V gene are SGHTA and FQGNSA. This CDR3 spans 13 amino acids. The CDR3 loop reads CASSSQGGETQYF. CDR3 nucleotides: TGTGCCAGCAGCTCTCAGGGTGGCGAGACCCAGTACTTC.

V usage is TRBV2 and J usage is TRBJ2-7; D remains ambiguous. The CDR3 spans 13 residues. Germline lookup yields CDR1 SNHLY and CDR2 FYNNEI. With 6 bases removed from V and 6 bases from J, the gap between germline ends came to 15 bases. The CDR3 coding sequence is TGTGCCAGCAGCTATCCCGGTGTCGGCGAGCAGTACTTC. Translated, it gives CASSYPGVGEQYF.

This clone was counted only a few times. The gene calls are TRBV28 and TRBJ1-1, with 7 positions matching TRBD1. V lost 3 bases, J lost 8 bases, and 0 bases stayed unmatched. Germline V gene lookup returns CDR1 MDHEN and CDR2 SYDVKM. The CDR3 covers 11 residues. The CDR3 reads CASSLDREAFF. The CDR3 nucleotides read TGTGCCAGCAGTTTGGACAGGGAAGCTTTCTTT.

The rearrangement links TRBV18 to TRBJ1-1; 8 nucleotides agree with TRBD1. Germline V gene lookup returns CDR1 KGHSH and CDR2 LQKENI. V was clipped by 3 bases and J by 6 bases; unmatched bases: 6. The CDR3 length is 14 residues. CDR3 nucleotides: TGTGCCAGCTCACCCGGCCAGGGGGCGTCTGAAGCTTTCTTT. Its translation is CASSPGQGASEAFF.

Here the CDR3 reads CASSPVGDSSYEQYF. The CDR3 coding sequence is TGCGCCAGCAGCCCCGTCGGGGACTCCTCCTACGAGCAGTACTTC. The V and J genes are TRBV4-3 and TRBJ2-7, with TRBD2 as a possible D gene (6 bases). Deletions cut 4 bases from V and 0 bases from J, with 13 bases between. The germline gives CDR1 LGHNA, CDR2 YSLEER. This CDR3 has 15 residues.

The chain links TRBV4-3 to TRBJ1-6; D gene unclear. Germline assignment: CDR1 LGHNA and CDR2 YSLEER. CDR3 length: 14 amino acids. Trimming stripped 0 bases from V and 7 bases from J, with 7 bases between. The CDR3 loop is CASSQETSNSPLHF. As DNA, the CDR3 is TGCGCCAGCAGCCAAGAAACTTCCAATTCACCCCTCCACTTT.

The chain uses TRBV11-3 and TRBJ2-7, with no clear D. V shed 0 bases and J shed 7 bases, with 7 bases lying between them. The CDR3 extends over 12 amino acids. Germline V lookup: CDR1 SGHNT, CDR2 YENEEA. CDR3 amino acids: CASSLDSGEQYF. CDR3 sequence (DNA): TGTGCCAGCAGCTTAGATTCCGGGGAGCAGTACTTC.

The rearrangement links TRBV14 to TRBJ2-3; 7 bases align to TRBD2. The J segment lost 3 bases and the V segment lost 1 base, leaving 7 bases of the junction unmatched. The CDR3 has 16 residues. Germline CDR1 reads SGHDN; CDR2 reads FVKESK. The CDR3 region is CASSQVKLARTDTQYF. The DNA of the CDR3 is TGTGCCAGCAGCCAAGTTAAACTAGCGCGGACAGATACGCAGTATTTT.

This chain uses TRBV7-8 with TRBJ1-1; no reliable D call. V dropped 5 bases and J dropped 8 bases, with 12 bases sitting between them. Per germline, CDR1 SGHVS and CDR2 FQNEAQ. The CDR3 runs 12 residues. In DNA form, the CDR3 reads TGTGCCAGCAGCCACAGTGGAGGGGAAGCTTTCTTT. Amino acids: CASSHSGGEAFF.